This T cell receptor beta chain was retrieved from a study of cytomegalovirus exposure and HLA in healthy donors. V shed 9 bases and J shed 4 bases, with 21 bases lying between them. CDR3 length: 15 residues. Germline CDR1 and CDR2: LNHNV and YYDKDF (reference sequence). Libraries were prepared by immunoSEQ multiplex PCR; TCRdb keeps only in-frame clonotypes and omits some of them. There are just under 150,000 clones in the sample; roughly 87% occur only once, and less than 5.5% lies in the top ten. Sequencing was carried out using PBMCs. The chain carries TRBV15 and TRBJ1-1; TRBD1 is a possible D gene (6 bases). The TCR originated in a man between 18 and 35 years old in good health and CMV-seropositive. DNA for the CDR3: TGTGCCACACAAAGGGGGGGCGCCGATATCACTGAAGCTTTCTTT. Its protein is CATQRGGADITEAFF.